This T cell receptor beta chain appears in the sequencing data of a study of shared clonotypes between healthy human individuals. Measured with immunoSEQ multiplex PCR; TCRdb has only the in-frame clones, and not every one. The table shows about 590,000 clones, with around 95% occurring only once. It was CD45RO-negative cells, positively selected for CCR7, that made up naive CD8 cells, with terminally differentiated effector memory CD45RA+ cells excluded. The CDR3 has 13 residues. Per germline, CDR1 SGHDN and CDR2 FVKESK. The J segment lost 8 bases and the V segment lost 4 bases, leaving 4 bases of the junction unmatched.

This TCR was sampled from a woman in her 30s in good health. Material: naive CD8+ T cells sorted from blood. This chain joins TRBV14 and TRBJ1-2; 10 bases align to TRBD1. CDR3 loop: CASSPGTGAGYTF. In nucleotides, the CDR3 is TGTGCCAGCAGCCCCGGGACAGGGGCCGGCTACACCTTC. Drawing the rest from reference TRBV14 and TRBJ1-2, the complete variable domain is EAGVTQFPSHSVIEKGQTVTLRCDPISGHDNLYWYRRVMGKEIKFLLHFVKESKQDESGMPNNRFLAERTGGTYSTLKVQPAELEDSGVYFCASSPGTGAGYTFGSGTRLTVV.